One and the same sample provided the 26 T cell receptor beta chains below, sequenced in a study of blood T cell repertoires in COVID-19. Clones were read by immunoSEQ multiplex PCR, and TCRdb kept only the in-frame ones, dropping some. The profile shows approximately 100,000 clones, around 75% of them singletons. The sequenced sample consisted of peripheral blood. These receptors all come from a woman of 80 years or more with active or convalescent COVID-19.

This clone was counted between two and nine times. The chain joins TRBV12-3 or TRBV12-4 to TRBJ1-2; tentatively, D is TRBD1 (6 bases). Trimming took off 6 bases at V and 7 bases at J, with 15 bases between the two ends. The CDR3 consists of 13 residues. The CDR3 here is CASSSRGAIGYTF. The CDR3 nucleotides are TGTGCCAGCAGCTCCCGGGGGGCCATTGGCTACACCTTC.

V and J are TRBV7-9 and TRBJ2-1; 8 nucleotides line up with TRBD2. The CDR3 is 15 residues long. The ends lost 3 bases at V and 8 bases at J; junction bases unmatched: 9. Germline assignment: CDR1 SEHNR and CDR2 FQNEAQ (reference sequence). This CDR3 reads CASSLASGGVYEQFF. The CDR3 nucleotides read TGTGCCAGCAGCTTGGCGAGCGGGGGTGTATATGAGCAGTTCTTC. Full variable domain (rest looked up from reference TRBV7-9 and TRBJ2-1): DTGVSQNPRHKITKRGQNVTFRCDPISEHNRLYWYRQTLGQGPEFLTYFQNEAQLEKSRLLSDRFSAERPKGSFSTLEIQRTEQGDSAMYLCASSLASGGVYEQFFGPGTRLTVL.

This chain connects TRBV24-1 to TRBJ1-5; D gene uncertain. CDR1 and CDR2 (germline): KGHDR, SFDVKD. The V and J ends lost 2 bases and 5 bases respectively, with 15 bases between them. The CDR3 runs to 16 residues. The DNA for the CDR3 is TGTGCCACCAGTGATTCCCGGGATTCCCCCGATCAGCCCCAGCATTTT. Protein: CATSDSRDSPDQPQHF.

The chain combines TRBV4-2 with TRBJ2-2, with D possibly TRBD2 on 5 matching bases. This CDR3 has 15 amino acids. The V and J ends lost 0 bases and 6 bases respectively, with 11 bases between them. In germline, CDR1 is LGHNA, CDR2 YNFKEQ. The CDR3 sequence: CASSQDILASGELFF. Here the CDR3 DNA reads TGTGCCAGCAGCCAAGATATTCTAGCTTCCGGGGAGCTGTTTTTT.

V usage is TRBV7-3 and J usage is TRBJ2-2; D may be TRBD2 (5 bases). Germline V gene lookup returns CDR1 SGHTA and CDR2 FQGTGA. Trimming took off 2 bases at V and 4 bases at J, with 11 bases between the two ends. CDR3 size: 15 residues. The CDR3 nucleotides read TGTGCCAGCAGCTTAGTTGTAAGCGGCACCGGGGAGCTGTTTTTT. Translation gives CASSLVVSGTGELFF.

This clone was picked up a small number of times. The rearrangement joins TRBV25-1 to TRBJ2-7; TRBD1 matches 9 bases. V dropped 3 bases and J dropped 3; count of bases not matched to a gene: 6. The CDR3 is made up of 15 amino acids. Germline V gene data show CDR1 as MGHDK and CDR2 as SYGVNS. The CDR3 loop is CASSEGTGSYYEQYF. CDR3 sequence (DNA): TGTGCCAGCAGTGAGGGGACAGGGTCGTACTACGAGCAGTACTTC.

CDR3: CASSYDTETSTDTQYF. In nucleotides, the CDR3 is TGTGCCAGCAGTTACGATACAGAAACTAGCACAGATACGCAGTATTTT. The chain employs TRBV6-2 or TRBV6-3 and TRBJ2-3, with D unclear. The CDR3 contains 16 residues. Germline CDR1 reads MNHEY; CDR2 reads SVGEGT. Trimming took 2 bases from V and 0 from J, leaving 12 bases between them.

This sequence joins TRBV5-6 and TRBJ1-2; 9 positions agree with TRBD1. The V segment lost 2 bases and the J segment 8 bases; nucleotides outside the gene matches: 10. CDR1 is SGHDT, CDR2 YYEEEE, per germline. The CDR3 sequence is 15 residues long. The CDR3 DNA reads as TGTGCCAGCAGCTTCACAGGGGGCGCATGGAGCGGCTACACCTTC. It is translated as CASSFTGGAWSGYTF.

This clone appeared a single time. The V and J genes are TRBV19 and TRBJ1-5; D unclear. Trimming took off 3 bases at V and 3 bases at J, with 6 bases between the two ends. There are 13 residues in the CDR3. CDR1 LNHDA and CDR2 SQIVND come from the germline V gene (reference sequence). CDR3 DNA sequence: TGTGCCAGTAGTATGGCTGTCAATCAGCCCCAGCATTTT. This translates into CASSMAVNQPQHF.

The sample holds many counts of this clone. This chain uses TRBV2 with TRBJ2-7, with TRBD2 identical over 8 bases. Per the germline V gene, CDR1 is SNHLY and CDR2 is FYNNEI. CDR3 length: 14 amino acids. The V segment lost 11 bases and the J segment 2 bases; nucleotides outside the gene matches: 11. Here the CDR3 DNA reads TGTGCCGGCGTCCCAGCGGGGGCCGCCTACGAGCAGTACTTC. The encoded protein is CAGVPAGAAYEQYF.

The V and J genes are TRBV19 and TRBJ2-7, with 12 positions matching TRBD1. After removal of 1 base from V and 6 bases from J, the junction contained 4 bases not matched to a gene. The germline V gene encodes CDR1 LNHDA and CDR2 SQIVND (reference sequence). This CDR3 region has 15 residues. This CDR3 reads CASSIVGTGGVEQYF. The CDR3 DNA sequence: TGTGCCAGTAGTATAGTAGGGACAGGGGGCGTCGAGCAGTACTTC.

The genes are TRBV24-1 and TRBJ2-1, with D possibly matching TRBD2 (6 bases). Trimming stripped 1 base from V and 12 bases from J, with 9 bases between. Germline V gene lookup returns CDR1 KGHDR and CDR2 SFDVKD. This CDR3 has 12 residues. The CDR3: CATSDFNGGQFF. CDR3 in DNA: TGTGCCACCAGTGATTTTAACGGGGGGCAGTTCTTC.

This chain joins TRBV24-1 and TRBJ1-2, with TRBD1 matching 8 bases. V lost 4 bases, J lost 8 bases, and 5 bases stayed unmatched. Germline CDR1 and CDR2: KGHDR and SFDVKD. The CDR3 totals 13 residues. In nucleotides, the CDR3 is TGTGCCACCAGTGACCAGGGGGCGAACGGCTACACCTTC. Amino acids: CATSDQGANGYTF.

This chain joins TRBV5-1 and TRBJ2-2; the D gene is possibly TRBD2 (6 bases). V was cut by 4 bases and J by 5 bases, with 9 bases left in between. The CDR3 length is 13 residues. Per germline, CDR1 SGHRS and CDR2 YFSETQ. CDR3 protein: CASSAGPTGELFF. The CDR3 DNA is TGCGCCAGCAGCGCGGGACCGACCGGGGAGCTGTTTTTT.

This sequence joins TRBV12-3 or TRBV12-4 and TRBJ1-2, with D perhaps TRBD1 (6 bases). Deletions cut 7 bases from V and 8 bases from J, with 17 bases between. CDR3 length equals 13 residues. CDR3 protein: CASTLDSLLGYTF. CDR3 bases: TGTGCCAGCACTTTGGACAGCCTGTTGGGCTACACCTTC.

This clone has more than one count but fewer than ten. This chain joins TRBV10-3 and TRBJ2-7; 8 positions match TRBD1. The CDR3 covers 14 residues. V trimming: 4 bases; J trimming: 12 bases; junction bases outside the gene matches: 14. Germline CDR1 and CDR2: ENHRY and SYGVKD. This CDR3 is CAISGRLDREVSYF. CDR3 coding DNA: TGTGCCATCAGTGGCCGCCTGGACAGGGAAGTGTCGTACTTC.

The CDR3, as DNA: TGTGCCAGCAGCTTATGGGGGACAGACTCCTACGAGCAGTACTTC. It codes for CASSLWGTDSYEQYF. The chain couples TRBV7-8 to TRBJ2-7; 7 nucleotides agree with TRBD1. Germline CDR1 and CDR2: SGHVS and FQNEAQ. Trimming removed 2 bases from V and 0 bases from J; junction bases left unmatched: 4. The CDR3 has 15 residues.

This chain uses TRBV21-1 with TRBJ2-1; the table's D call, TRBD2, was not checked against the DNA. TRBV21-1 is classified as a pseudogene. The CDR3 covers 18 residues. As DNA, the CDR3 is TGTGCCAGCAGCAAAGAGGGGACTAGCGGATTGGGCTACAATGAGCAGTTCTTC. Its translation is CASSKEGTSGLGYNEQFF.

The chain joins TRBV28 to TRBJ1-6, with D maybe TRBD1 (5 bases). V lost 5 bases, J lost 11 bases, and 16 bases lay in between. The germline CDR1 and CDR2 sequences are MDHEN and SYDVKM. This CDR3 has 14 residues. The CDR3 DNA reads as TGTGCCAGCAGTACATCAGGGCCCATAACACCCCTCCACTTT. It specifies CASSTSGPITPLHF.

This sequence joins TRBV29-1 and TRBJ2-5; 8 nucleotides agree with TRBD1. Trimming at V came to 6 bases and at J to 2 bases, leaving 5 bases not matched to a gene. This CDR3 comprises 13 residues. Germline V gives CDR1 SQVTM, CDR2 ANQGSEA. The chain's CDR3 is CSVDRGQQETQYF. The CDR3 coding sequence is TGCAGCGTCGACAGGGGTCAGCAAGAGACCCAGTACTTC.

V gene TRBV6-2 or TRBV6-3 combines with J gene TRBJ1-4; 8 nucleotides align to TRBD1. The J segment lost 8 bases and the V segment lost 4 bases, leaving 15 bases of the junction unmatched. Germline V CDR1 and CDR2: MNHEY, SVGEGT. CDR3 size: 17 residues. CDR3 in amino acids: CASSSATYRGGREKLFF. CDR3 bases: TGTGCCAGCAGTTCCGCTACCTACAGGGGGGGTAGAGAAAAACTGTTTTTT.

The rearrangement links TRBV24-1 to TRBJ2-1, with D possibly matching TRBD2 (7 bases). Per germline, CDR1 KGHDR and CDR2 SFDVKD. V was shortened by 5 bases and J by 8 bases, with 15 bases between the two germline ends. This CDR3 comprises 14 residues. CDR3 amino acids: CATSATWGGDEQFF. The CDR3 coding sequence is TGTGCCACCAGTGCCACTTGGGGGGGCGATGAGCAGTTCTTC.

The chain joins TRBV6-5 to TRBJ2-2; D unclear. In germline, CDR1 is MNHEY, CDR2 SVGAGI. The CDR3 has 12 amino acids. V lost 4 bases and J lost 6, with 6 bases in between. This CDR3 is CASSFLSGELFF. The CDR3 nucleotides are TGTGCCAGCAGTTTTCTTTCCGGGGAGCTGTTTTTT.

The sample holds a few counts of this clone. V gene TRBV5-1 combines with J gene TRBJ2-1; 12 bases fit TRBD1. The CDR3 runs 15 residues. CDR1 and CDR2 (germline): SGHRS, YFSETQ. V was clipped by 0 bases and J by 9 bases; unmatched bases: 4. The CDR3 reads CASSLDGTGGSEQFF. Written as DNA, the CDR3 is TGCGCCAGCAGCTTGGATGGGACAGGGGGCAGTGAGCAGTTCTTC. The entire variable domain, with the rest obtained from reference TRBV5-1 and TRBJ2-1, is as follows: KAGVTQTPRYLIKTRGQQVTLSCSPISGHRSVSWYQQTPGQGLQFLFEYFSETQRNKGNFPGRFSGRQFSNSRSEMNVSTLELGDSALYLCASSLDGTGGSEQFFGPGTRLTVL.

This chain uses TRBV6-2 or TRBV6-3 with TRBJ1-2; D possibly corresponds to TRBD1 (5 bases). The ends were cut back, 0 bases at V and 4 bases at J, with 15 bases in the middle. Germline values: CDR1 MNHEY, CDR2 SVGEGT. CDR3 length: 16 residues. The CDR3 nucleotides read TGTGCCAGCAGTTACTCGAATGGAGGGGACCTCTATGGCTACACCTTC. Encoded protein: CASSYSNGGDLYGYTF.

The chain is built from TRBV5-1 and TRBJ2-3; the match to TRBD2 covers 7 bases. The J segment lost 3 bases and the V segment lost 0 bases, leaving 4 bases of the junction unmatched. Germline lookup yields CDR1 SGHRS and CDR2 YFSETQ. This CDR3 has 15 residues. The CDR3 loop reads CASSLDLAETDTQYF. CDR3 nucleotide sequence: TGCGCCAGCAGCTTGGATCTAGCGGAGACAGATACGCAGTATTTT. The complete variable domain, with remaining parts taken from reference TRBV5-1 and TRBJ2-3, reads KAGVTQTPRYLIKTRGQQVTLSCSPISGHRSVSWYQQTPGQGLQFLFEYFSETQRNKGNFPGRFSGRQFSNSRSEMNVSTLELGDSALYLCASSLDLAETDTQYFGPGTRLTVL.